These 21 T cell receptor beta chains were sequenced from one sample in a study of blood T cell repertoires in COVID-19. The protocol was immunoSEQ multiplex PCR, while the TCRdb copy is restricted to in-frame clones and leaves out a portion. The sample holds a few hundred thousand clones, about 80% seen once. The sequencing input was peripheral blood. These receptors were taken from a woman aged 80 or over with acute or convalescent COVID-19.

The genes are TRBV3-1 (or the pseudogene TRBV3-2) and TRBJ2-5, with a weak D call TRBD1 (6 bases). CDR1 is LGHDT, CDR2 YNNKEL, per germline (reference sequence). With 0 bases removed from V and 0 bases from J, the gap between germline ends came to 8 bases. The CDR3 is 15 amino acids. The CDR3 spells CASSQESGDQETQYF. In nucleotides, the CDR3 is TGTGCCAGCAGCCAAGAATCAGGGGACCAAGAGACCCAGTACTTC.

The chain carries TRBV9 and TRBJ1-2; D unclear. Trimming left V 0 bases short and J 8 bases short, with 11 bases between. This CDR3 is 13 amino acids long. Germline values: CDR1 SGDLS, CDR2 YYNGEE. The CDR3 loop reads CASSVDEGRGYTF. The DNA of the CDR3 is TGTGCCAGCAGCGTAGATGAGGGCAGGGGCTACACCTTC.

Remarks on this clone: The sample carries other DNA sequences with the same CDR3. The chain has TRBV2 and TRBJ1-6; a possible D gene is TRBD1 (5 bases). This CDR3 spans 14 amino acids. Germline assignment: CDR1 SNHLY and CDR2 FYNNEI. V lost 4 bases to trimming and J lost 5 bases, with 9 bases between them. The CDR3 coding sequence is TGTGCCAGCAGTGTGACAGAAGATAATTCACCCCTCCACTTT. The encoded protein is CASSVTEDNSPLHF.

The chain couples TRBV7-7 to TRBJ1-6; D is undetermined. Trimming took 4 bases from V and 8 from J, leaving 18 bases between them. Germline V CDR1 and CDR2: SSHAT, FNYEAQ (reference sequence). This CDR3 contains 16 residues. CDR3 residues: CASSSVDADWDSPLHF. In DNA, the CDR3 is TGTGCCAGCAGCTCCGTTGACGCCGACTGGGATTCACCCCTCCACTTT. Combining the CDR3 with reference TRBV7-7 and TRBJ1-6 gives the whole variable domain GAGVSQSPRYKVTKRGQDVTLRCDPISSHATLYWYQQALGQGPEFLTYFNYEAQPDKSGLPSDRFSAERPEGSISTLTIQRTEQRDSAMYRCASSSVDADWDSPLHFGNGTRLTVT.

CDR3 sequence: CASSPRQGESLFF. DNA of the CDR3: TGTGCCAGCAGTCCAAGACAGGGGGAGTCACTGTTTTTT. This sequence joins TRBV27 and TRBJ1-4, with 9 positions matching TRBD1. In germline, CDR1 is MNHEY, CDR2 SMNVEV (reference sequence). The CDR3 has 13 residues. V was pared by 5 bases and J by 13 bases, with 8 bases of the junction left unmatched.

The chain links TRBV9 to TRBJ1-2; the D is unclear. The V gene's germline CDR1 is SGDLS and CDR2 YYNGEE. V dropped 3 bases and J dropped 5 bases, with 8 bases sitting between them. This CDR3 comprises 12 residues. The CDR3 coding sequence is TGTGCCAGCAGCGATACAGCTTATGGCTACACCTTC. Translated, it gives CASSDTAYGYTF.

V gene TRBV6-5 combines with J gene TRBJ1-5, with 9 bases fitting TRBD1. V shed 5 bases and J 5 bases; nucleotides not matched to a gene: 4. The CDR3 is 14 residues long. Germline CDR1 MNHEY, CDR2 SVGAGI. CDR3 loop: CASSIDRGDQPQHF. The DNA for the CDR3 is TGTGCCAGCAGTATAGACAGGGGGGATCAGCCCCAGCATTTT.

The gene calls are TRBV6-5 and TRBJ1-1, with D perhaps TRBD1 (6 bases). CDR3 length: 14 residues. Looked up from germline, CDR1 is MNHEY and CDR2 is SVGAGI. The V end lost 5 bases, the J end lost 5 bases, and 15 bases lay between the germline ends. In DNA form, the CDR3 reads TGTGCCAGCAGTCTCCTAGGGGGAGGGACTGAAGCTTTCTTT. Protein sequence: CASSLLGGGTEAFF.

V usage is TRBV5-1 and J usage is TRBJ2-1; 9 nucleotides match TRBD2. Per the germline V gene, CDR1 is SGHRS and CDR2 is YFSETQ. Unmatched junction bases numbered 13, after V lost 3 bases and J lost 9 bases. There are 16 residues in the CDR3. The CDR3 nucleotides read TGCGCCAGCAGCTCCCTAGCGGGATCTACAAGGGCTGAGCAGTTCTTC. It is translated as CASSSLAGSTRAEQFF.

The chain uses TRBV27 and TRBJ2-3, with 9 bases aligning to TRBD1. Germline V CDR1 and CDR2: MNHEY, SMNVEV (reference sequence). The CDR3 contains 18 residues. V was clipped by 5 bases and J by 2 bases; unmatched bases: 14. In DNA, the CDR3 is TGTGCCAGCAGTCGGCTTAGTATGGGACAGGGATTCACAGATACGCAGTATTTT. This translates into CASSRLSMGQGFTDTQYF.

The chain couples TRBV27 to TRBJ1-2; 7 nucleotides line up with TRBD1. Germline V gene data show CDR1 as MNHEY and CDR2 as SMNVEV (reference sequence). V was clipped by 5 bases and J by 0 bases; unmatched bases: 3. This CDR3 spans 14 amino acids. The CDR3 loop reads CASSRQGTNYGYTF. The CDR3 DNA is TGTGCCAGCAGTAGACAGGGCACTAACTATGGCTACACCTTC.

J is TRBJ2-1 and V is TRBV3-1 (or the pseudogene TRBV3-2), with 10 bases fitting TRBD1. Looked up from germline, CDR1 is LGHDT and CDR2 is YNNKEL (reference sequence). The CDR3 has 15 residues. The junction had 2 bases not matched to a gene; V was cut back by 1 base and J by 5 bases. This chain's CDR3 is CASSQGQGAHNEQFF. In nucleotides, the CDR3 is TGTGCCAGCAGCCAAGGACAGGGGGCCCACAATGAGCAGTTCTTC.

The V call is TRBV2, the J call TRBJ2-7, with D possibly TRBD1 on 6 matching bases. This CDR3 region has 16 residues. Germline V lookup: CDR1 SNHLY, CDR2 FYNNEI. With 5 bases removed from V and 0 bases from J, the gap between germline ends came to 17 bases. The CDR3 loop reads CASSPAGQSASYEQYF. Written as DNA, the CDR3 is TGTGCCAGCAGTCCAGCCGGACAGTCAGCCTCCTACGAGCAGTACTTC.

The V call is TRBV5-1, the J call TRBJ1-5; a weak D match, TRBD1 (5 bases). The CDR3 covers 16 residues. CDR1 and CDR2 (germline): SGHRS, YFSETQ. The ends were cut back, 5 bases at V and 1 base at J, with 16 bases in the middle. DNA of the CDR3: TGCGCCAGCAGGTTAGGTTCGGGGGGGAGCAATCAGCCCCAGCATTTT. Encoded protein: CASRLGSGGSNQPQHF.

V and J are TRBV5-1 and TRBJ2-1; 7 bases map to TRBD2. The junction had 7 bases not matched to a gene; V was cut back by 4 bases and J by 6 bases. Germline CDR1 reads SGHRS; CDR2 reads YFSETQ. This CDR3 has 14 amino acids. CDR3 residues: CASSLTGGSNEQFF. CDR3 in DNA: TGCGCCAGCAGCCTAACCGGGGGGTCCAATGAGCAGTTCTTC.

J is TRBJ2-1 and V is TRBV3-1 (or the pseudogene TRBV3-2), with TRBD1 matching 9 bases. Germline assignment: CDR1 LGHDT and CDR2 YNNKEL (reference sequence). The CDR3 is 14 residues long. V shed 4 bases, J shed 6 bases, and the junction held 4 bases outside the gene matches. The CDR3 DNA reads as TGTGCCAGCAGCCCCTGGACAGGGGTCAATGAGCAGTTCTTC. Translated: CASSPWTGVNEQFF.

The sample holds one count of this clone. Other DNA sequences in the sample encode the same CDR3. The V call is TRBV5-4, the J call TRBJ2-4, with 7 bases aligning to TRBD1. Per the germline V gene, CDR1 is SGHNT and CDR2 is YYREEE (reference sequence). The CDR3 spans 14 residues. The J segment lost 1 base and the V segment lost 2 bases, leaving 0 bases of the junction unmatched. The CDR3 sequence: CASSLQGAKNIQYF. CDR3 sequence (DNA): TGTGCCAGCAGCTTACAGGGGGCCAAAAACATTCAGTACTTC.

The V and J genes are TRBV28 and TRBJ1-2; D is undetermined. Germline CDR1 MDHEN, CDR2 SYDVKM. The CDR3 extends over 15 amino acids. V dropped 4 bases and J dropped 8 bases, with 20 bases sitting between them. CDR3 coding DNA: TGTGCCAGCAGTTCCACTTCGACTGCTTTTCTGGGCTACACCTTC. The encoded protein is CASSSTSTAFLGYTF.

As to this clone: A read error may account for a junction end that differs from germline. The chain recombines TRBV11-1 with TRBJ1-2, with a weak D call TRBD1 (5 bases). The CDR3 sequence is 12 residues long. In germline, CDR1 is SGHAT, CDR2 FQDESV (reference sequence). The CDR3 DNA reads TGTGCCAGCAGCCCTCGGGACTCAGGGTTCGCCTTC. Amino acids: CASSPRDSGFAF.

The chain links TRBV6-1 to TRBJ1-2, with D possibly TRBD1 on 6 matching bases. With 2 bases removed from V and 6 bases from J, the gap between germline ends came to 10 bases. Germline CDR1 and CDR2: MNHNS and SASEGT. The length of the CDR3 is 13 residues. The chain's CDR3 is CASSEPYRDGYTF. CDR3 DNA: TGTGCCAGCAGTGAACCCTACAGGGATGGCTACACCTTC.

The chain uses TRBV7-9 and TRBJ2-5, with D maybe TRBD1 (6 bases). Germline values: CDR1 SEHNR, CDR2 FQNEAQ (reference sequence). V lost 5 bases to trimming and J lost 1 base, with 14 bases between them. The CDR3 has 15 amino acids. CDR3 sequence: CASSRDTETQETQYF. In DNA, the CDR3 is TGTGCCAGCAGCCGGGACACTGAGACCCAAGAGACCCAGTACTTC. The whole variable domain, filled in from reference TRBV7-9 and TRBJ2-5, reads DTGVSQNPRHKITKRGQNVTFRCDPISEHNRLYWYRQTLGQGPEFLTYFQNEAQLEKSRLLSDRFSAERPKGSFSTLEIQRTEQGDSAMYLCASSRDTETQETQYFGPGTRLLVL.